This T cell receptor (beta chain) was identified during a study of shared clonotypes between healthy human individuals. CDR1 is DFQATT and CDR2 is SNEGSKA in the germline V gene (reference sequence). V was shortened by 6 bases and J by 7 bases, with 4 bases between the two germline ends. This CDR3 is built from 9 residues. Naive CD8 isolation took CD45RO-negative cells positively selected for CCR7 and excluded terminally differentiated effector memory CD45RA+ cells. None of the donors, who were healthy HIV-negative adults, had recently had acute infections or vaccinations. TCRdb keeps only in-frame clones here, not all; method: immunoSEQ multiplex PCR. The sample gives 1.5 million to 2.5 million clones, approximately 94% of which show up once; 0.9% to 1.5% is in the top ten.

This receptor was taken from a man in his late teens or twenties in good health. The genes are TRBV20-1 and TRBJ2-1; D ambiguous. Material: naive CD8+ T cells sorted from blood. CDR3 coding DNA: TGCAGTGCAGAAAATGAGCAGTTCTTC. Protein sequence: CSAENEQFF.